These 21 T cell receptor beta chains originate from one sample sequenced in a study of read filtering for tumor transcriptome and immune sequencing (dated by TCRdb to 2018 to 2020). The instrument was an Illumina HiSeq 4000. TCR libraries were built from about 370 ng RNA with the Immunoverse kit, using molecular barcoded adaptors covering alpha/delta and beta/gamma chains. Clones were called with MiXCR by TCRdb after fastp trimmed the public reads at Q25, and only in-frame beta chains were retained. Rows with one shared CDR3 protein collapse into an entry with the most common genes and DNA. A total of tens of thousands of distinct CDR3 sequences appear in this sample, around 20% of them only once. The top ten clones comprise about a sixth of the sample. Sequences were obtained from a population of CD138-negative cells sorted from bone marrow. The sample's cell subset or site label, decoded: bone marrow mononuclear cells depleted of CD138+ plasma/myeloma cells by negative magnetic selection. These receptors all stem from a donor aged 40 or older with multiple myeloma.

The rearrangement joins TRBV2 to TRBJ2-1; 7 bases are a match to TRBD1. The CDR3 covers 15 residues. Trimming at V came to 5 bases and at J to 10 bases, leaving 14 bases not matched to a gene. Germline V lookup: CDR1 SNHLY, CDR2 FYNNEI. This CDR3 is CASSTDRDPFREQFF. DNA for the CDR3: TGTGCCAGCAGTACAGACAGGGACCCTTTCCGGGAGCAGTTCTTC.

This clonotype was observed at least ten times. The V call is TRBV20-1, the J call TRBJ2-3, with D maybe TRBD2 (5 bases). Trimming shortened V by 3 bases and J by 6 bases, and 16 bases separated the two germline ends. Per germline, CDR1 DFQATT and CDR2 SNEGSKA (reference sequence). The CDR3 is made up of 14 amino acids. For the CDR3, the DNA is TGCAGTGCTAGGAGGGCGGTTCGGTCTGATACGCAGTATTTT. The encoded protein is CSARRAVRSDTQYF.

The chain combines TRBV14 with TRBJ1-2; D unclear. Germline CDR1 reads SGHDN; CDR2 reads FVKESK. The CDR3 covers 12 residues. Trimming took 4 bases from V and 5 from J, leaving 8 bases between them. For the CDR3, the DNA is TGTGCCAGCAGCCCCTCCCGATATGGCTACACCTTC. Translation: CASSPSRYGYTF.

Many counts were recorded for this clonotype. V and J are TRBV19 and TRBJ2-3, with TRBD2 matching 9 bases. The CDR3 contains 17 residues. The J segment lost 1 base and the V segment lost 3 bases, leaving 8 bases of the junction unmatched. The germline gives CDR1 LNHDA, CDR2 SQIVND (reference sequence). This chain's CDR3 is CASSIPLVAGGTDTQYF. The CDR3 bases are TGTGCCAGTAGTATCCCCCTAGTAGCGGGAGGCACAGATACGCAGTATTTT. The full variable domain, with the rest looked up from reference TRBV19 and TRBJ2-3, is DGGITQSPKYLFRKEGQNVTLSCEQNLNHDAMYWYRQDPGQGLRLIYYSQIVNDFQKGDIAEGYSVSREKKESFPLTVTSAQKNPTAFYLCASSIPLVAGGTDTQYFGPGTRLTVL.

This clonotype was counted many times. V gene TRBV28 combines with J gene TRBJ1-4; 7 bases are shared with TRBD1. The CDR3 is 15 amino acids. V lost 6 bases and J lost 5; bases outside the gene matches: 9. Germline loops: CDR1 MDHEN, CDR2 SYDVKM. CDR3 residues: CASSPPGQLNEKLFF. The CDR3 nucleotides read TGTGCCAGCAGCCCACCGGGACAGCTAAATGAAAAACTGTTTTTT.

This clonotype was found a few times. CDR3: CASSFGSTDTQYF. DNA of the CDR3: TGTGCCAGCAGTTTTGGGAGCACAGATACGCAGTATTTT. The rearrangement uses TRBV28 and TRBJ2-3; D is uncertain. Germline V gives CDR1 MDHEN, CDR2 SYDVKM. V was cut by 3 bases and J by 0 bases, with 4 bases left in between. This CDR3 comprises 13 residues. Filled out from reference TRBV28 and TRBJ2-3, the complete variable domain reads DVKVTQSSRYLVKRTGEKVFLECVQDMDHENMFWYRQDPGLGLRLIYFSYDVKMKEKGDIPEGYSVSREKKERFSLILESASTNQTSMYLCASSFGSTDTQYFGPGTRLTVL.

In the case of this clonotype: The junction departs from the called germline gene at one end, perhaps through a read error. V usage is TRBV12-3 or TRBV12-4 and J usage is TRBJ2-1, with 10 positions matching TRBD2. The CDR3 is made up of 15 amino acids. The CDR3: CASSRTSGYYNGQFF. CDR3 bases: TGTGCCAGCAGCAGGACTAGCGGATACTACAATGGGCAGTTCTTC.

The chain has TRBV28 and TRBJ1-5, with 7 bases aligning to TRBD1. The CDR3 extends over 15 amino acids. The V segment lost 4 bases and the J segment 6 bases; nucleotides outside the gene matches: 9. The germline V gene encodes CDR1 MDHEN and CDR2 SYDVKM. The DNA for the CDR3 is TGTGCCAGCAGTTCGGGACAGCTAACTACTCAGCCCCAGCATTTT. The encoded protein is CASSSGQLTTQPQHF.

The chain has TRBV6-6 and TRBJ2-7; 9 positions agree with TRBD1. Germline lookup yields CDR1 MNHNY and CDR2 SVGAGI (reference sequence). Trimming at V came to 6 bases and at J to 3 bases, leaving 9 bases not matched to a gene. The CDR3 covers 15 residues. CDR3 loop: CASSITGTGIYEQYF. The DNA for the CDR3 is TGTGCCAGCAGCATCACCGGGACAGGGATCTACGAGCAGTACTTC.

The table lists this clonotype with many counts. This sequence joins TRBV20-1 and TRBJ2-1, with 11 bases aligning to TRBD2. The germline V gene encodes CDR1 DFQATT and CDR2 SNEGSKA (reference sequence). This CDR3 spans 18 amino acids. Losses at the gene ends were 1 base for V and 2 bases for J; bases not matched to a gene: 10. As DNA, the CDR3 is TGCAGTGCTAGAGGGGGTAGCGGGGGGGCCTTTGCCTACAATGAGCAGTTCTTC. It codes for CSARGGSGGAFAYNEQFF.

This clonotype was found many times. This chain links TRBV28 with TRBJ2-1; tentative D call: TRBD2 (6 bases). Between the trimmed V and J ends, which lost 6 bases and 0 bases, there was a span of 15 bases. Per the germline V gene, CDR1 is MDHEN and CDR2 is SYDVKM. The CDR3 spans 16 residues. This CDR3 reads CASSPWGVGSYNEQFF. The CDR3 nucleotides are TGTGCCAGCAGCCCATGGGGGGTGGGCTCCTACAATGAGCAGTTCTTC.

This clonotype appeared many times. The V call is TRBV10-3, the J call TRBJ2-1; D may be TRBD1 or TRBD2 (7 bases each). Trimming stripped 5 bases from V and 5 bases from J, with 19 bases between. The germline V gene encodes CDR1 ENHRY and CDR2 SYGVKD. This CDR3 spans 16 amino acids. The CDR3 region is CAISPTIAGGDNEQFF. The CDR3 nucleotides are TGTGCCATCAGTCCCACTATAGCAGGGGGGGACAATGAGCAGTTCTTC.

This clonotype was detected a few times. The genes are TRBV5-5 and TRBJ2-2, with 9 bases that match TRBD1. CDR3 size: 16 residues. From germline, CDR1 is SGHKS and CDR2 YYEKEE (reference sequence). The V gene end was trimmed by 4 bases and the J gene end by 0 bases; junction bases not matched to a gene: 4. The CDR3 DNA reads as TGTGCCAGCAGCCAGAGACAGGGGGCGAACACCGGGGAGCTGTTTTTT. Encoded protein: CASSQRQGANTGELFF.

The chain links TRBV3-1 to TRBJ2-5, with D unresolved. The germline gives CDR1 LGHDT, CDR2 YNNKEL (reference sequence). V lost 1 base and J 1 base, leaving 4 bases between the germline ends. The length of the CDR3 is 13 residues. CDR3 coding DNA: TGTGCCAGCAGCCAAGCCACCCAAGAGACCCAGTACTTC. This sequence encodes CASSQATQETQYF.

This clonotype has ten or more counts. The chain uses TRBV4-1 and TRBJ2-3; 8 nucleotides agree with TRBD2. V was clipped by 4 bases and J by 0 bases; unmatched bases: 24. Germline V gene sequence: CDR1 MGHRA, CDR2 YSYEKL. The length of the CDR3 is 22 residues. The CDR3 region is CASSPDKLRAGARLISTDTQYF. The CDR3 bases are TGCGCCAGCAGCCCCGATAAGTTGCGAGCGGGGGCAAGACTTATCAGCACAGATACGCAGTATTTT.

Many counts were recorded for this clonotype. CDR3 coding DNA: TGTGCCAGCAGGCCTTCCCGGGACAGGTACAGTGAAGCTTTCTTT. It translates to CASRPSRDRYSEAFF. The J gene is TRBJ1-1, the V gene TRBV6-5; 8 positions agree with TRBD1. Unmatched junction bases numbered 13, after V lost 6 bases and J lost 7 bases. Germline V gene lookup returns CDR1 MNHEY and CDR2 SVGAGI. The CDR3 spans 15 residues.

Many counts were recorded for this clonotype. V gene TRBV7-8 combines with J gene TRBJ1-5, with D possibly being TRBD1 (6 bases). CDR1 and CDR2 (germline): SGHVS, FQNEAQ. V lost 5 bases, J lost 0 bases, and 17 bases lay in between. The CDR3 contains 17 residues. Here the CDR3 DNA reads TGTGCCAGCAGCCAAAGACAGGCAACAAATAGCAATCAGCCCCAGCATTTT. The encoded protein is CASSQRQATNSNQPQHF.

This clonotype was counted many times. The J gene is TRBJ2-2, the V gene TRBV7-3; 10 bases are a match to TRBD2. The CDR3 spans 16 residues. The germline CDR1 and CDR2 sequences are SGHTA and FQGTGA. V lost 5 bases to trimming and J lost 6 bases; unmatched junction nucleotides: 9. DNA of the CDR3: TGTGCCAGCAGCCCCACTAGCGGGATAGACGCCGGGGAGCTGTTTTTT. This encodes CASSPTSGIDAGELFF.

In this sample, this clonotype turned up many times. The chain joins TRBV12-5 to TRBJ2-1; TRBD2 might be the D (6 bases). CDR1 is LGHNT, CDR2 FRNRAP, per germline. The CDR3 extends over 14 amino acids. V lost 4 bases to trimming and J lost 7 bases, with 14 bases between them. In DNA form, the CDR3 reads TGTGCTAGTGGTTCGGGGGTCTCTTATAATGAGCAGTTCTTC. Encoded protein: CASGSGVSYNEQFF. Complete variable domain (other parts from reference TRBV12-5 and TRBJ2-1): DARVTQTPRHKVTEMGQEVTMRCQPILGHNTVFWYRQTMMQGLELLAYFRNRAPLDDSGMPKDRFSAEMPDATLATLKIQPSEPRDSAVYFCASGSGVSYNEQFFGPGTRLTVL.

In its sample, this clonotype was seen a few times. The chain uses TRBV5-5 and TRBJ2-3; the match to TRBD1 covers 8 bases. Germline CDR1 SGHKS, CDR2 YYEKEE (reference sequence). This CDR3 comprises 14 residues. With 2 bases clipped from V and 6 bases from J, the junction kept 5 bases outside the gene matches. CDR3 nucleotide sequence: TGTGCCAGCAGCTTAGCAGGGGGCGGCGATACGCAGTATTTT. Amino acids: CASSLAGGGDTQYF. The full variable domain, in which reference TRBV5-5 and TRBJ2-3 provide the parts outside the CDR3, is DAGVTQSPTHLIKTRGQQVTLRCSPISGHKSVSWYQQVLGQGPQFIFQYYEKEERGRGNFPDRFSARQFPNYSSELNVNALLLGDSALYLCASSLAGGGDTQYFGPGTRLTVL.

This clonotype was detected many times. The rearrangement uses TRBV2 and TRBJ2-5; the D is unclear. Germline CDR1 and CDR2: SNHLY and FYNNEI. CDR3 size: 15 residues. Trimming took off 1 base at V and 2 bases at J, with 11 bases between the two ends. The CDR3 coding sequence is TGTGCCAGCAGTGAAGACCGAGGCAGACAAGAGACCCAGTACTTC. Translation: CASSEDRGRQETQYF.